This entry concerns a single T cell receptor beta chain. The data belong to a study of long-term antiretroviral therapy in people with HIV. Run at survey level, the immunoSEQ assay was version v3.0. Some clones are missing from TCRdb's copy, which holds only in-frame ones; the method was immunoSEQ multiplex PCR. The data hold tens of thousands of clones, with about 92% observed a single time. The V end was cut by 0 bases, the J end by 8 bases, with 11 bases between. The CDR3 loop spans 15 amino acids. The germline gives CDR1 LGHNA, CDR2 YSLEER. Sequences were derived from unsorted PBMCs, sampled 4.4 years after starting antiretroviral therapy. This rearrangement joins TRBV4-3 to TRBJ1-6; D unclear. This sequence was found in a woman aged 45-65 years with HIV. The CDR3 loop reads CASSQDSGRDSPLHF. The CDR3 nucleotides are TGCGCCAGCAGCCAAGATTCTGGCAGAGATTCACCCCTCCACTTT.